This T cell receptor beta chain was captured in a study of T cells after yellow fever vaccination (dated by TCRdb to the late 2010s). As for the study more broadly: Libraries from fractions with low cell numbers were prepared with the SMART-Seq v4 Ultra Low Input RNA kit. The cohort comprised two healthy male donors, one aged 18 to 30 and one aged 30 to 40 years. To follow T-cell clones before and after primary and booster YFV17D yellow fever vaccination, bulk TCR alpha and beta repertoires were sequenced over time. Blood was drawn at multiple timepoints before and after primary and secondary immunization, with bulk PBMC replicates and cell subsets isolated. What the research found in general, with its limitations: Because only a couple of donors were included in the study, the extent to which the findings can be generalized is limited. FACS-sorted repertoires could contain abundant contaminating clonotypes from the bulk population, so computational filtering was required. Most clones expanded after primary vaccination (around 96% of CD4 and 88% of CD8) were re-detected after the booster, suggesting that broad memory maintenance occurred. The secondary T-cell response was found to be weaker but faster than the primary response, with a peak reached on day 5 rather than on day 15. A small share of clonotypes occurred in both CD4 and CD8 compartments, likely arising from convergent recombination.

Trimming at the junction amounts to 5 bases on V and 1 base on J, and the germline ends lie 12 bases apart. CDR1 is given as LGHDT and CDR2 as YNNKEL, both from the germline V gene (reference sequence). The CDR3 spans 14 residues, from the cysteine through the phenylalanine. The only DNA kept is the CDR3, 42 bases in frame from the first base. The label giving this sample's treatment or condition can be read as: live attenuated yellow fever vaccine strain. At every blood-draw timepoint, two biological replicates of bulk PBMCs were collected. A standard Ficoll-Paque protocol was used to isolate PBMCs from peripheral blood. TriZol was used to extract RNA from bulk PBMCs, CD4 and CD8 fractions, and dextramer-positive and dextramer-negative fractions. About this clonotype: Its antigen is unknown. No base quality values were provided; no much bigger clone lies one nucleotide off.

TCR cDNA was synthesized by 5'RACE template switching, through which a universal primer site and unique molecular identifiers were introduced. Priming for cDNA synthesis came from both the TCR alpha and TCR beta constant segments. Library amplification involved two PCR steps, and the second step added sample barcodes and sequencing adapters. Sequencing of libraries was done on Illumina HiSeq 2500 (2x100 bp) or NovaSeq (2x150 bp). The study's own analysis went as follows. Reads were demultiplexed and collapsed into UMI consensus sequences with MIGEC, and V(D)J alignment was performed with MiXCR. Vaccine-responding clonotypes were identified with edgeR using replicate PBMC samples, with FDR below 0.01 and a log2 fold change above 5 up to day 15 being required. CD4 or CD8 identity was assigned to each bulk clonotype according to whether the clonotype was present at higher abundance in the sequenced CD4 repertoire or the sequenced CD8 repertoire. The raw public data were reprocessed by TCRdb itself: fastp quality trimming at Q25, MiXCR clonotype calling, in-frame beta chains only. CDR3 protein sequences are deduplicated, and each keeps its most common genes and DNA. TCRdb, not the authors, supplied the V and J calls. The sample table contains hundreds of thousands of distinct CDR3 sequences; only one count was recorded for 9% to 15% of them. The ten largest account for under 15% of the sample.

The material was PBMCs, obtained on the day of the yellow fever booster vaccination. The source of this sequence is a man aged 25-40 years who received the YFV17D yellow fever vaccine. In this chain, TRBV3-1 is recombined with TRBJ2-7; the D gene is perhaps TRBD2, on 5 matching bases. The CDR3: CASSDPGGSYEQYF. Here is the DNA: TGTGCCAGCAGCGACCCCGGCGGGTCCTACGAGCAGTACTTC.